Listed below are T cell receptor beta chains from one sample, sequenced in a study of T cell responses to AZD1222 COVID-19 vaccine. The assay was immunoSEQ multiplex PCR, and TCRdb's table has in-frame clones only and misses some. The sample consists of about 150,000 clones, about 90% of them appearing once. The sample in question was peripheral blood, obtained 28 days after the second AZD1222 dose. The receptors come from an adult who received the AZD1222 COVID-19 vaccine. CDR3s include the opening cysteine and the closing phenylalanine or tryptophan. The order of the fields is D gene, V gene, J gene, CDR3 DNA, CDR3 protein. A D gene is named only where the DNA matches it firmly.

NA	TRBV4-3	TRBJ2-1	TGCGCCAGCAGCCAAGACCCTGCCTCCTACAATGAGCAGTTCTTC	CASSQDPASYNEQFF
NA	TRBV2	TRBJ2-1	TGTGCCAGCAGTAGGGAGCCCTCTGTCAATGAGCAGTTCTTC	CASSREPSVNEQFF
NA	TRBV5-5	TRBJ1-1	TGTGCCAGCAGCTTAACCTCCGAGTCTGGAGCTTTCTTT	CASSLTSESGAFF
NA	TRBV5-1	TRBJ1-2	TGCGCCAGCAGCCCGATTCAAAGGGACGGGACCTATGGCTACACCTTC	CASSPIQRDGTYGYTF
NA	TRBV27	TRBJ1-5	TGTGCCAGCAGTTCCCGGACAGCTAAGGGGACTAGCAATCAGCCCCAGCATTTT	CASSSRTAKGTSNQPQHF
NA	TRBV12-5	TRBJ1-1	TGTGCTAGTGGTTTGTACGGGGGCGGCACTGAAGCTTTCTTT	CASGLYGGGTEAFF
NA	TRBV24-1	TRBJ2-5	TGTGCCACCAGTTCACAAGAGACCCAGTACTTC	CATSSQETQYF
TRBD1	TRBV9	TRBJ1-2	TGTGCCAGCAGCGTAGGACAGGGGAACTATGGCTACACCTTC	CASSVGQGNYGYTF
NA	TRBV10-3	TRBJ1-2	TGTGCCATCAGTGAGAAACAGGGTATGACTAACTATGGCTACACCTTC	CAISEKQGMTNYGYTF
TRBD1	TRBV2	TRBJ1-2	TGTGCCAGCAGTGAAGTTCAGGGGGCGAGATCTGGCTACACCTTC	CASSEVQGARSGYTF
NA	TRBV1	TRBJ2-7	TGCACCAGCAGCCAAGATCTAGGAGGCGGGGAGACCTACGAGCAGTACTTC	CTSSQDLGGGETYEQYF
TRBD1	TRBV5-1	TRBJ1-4	TGCGCCAGCAGCTTGGCAGGGGGCCATGAAAAACTGTTTTTT	CASSLAGGHEKLFF
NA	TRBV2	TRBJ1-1	TGTGCCAGCAGTCGGTATAGGCCCGTTAAGAACACTGAAGCTTTCTTT	CASSRYRPVKNTEAFF
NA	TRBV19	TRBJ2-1	TGTGCCAGTAAACCGACAGGCGGGGGATTATACAATGAGCAGTTCTTC	CASKPTGGGLYNEQFF
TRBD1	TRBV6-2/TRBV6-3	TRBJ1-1	TGTGCCAGCAGTGGAACAGGGGGCGTTTCTGAAGCTTTCTTT	CASSGTGGVSEAFF
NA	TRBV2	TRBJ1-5	TGTGCCAGCAGATATGGAACGCTACTCGCTAGCAATCAGCCCCAGCATTTT	CASRYGTLLASNQPQHF
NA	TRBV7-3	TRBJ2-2	TGTGCCAGCAGCTTAACTAACACCGGGGAGCTGTTTTTT	CASSLTNTGELFF
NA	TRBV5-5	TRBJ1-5	TGTGCCAGCAGCTTAACCGCACCCGATCAGCCCCAGCATTTT	CASSLTAPDQPQHF